Below, 25 T cell receptor beta chains from the same sample are listed, as sequenced in a study of beta chain features in type 1 diabetes. The entirety of the isolated RNA underwent reverse transcription, so expressed TCRB transcripts were sequenced. Only in-frame clones appear in the TCRdb table, and some are missing; sequencing was by immunoSEQ multiplex PCR. Of hundreds of thousands of clones listed, about a sixth are singletons. Material: naive CD4+ T cells from blood. The origin of the receptors is a man between 18 and 29 years old in good health.

This clone showed up just a few times. This chain's CDR3 is CASTLDRRVGGYTF. The CDR3 region has the DNA TGTGCCAGCACCTTGGATCGTAGGGTGGGTGGCTACACCTTC. The chain combines TRBV6-6 with TRBJ1-2; D not resolved. This CDR3 has 14 residues. V was clipped by 7 bases and J by 7 bases, with 19 bases between them. Germline V lookup: CDR1 MNHNY, CDR2 SVGAGI (reference sequence).

The V and J genes are TRBV6-5 and TRBJ1-1, with no clear D. The CDR3 length is 13 residues. In germline, CDR1 is MNHEY, CDR2 SVGAGI. V lost 7 bases, J lost 3 bases, and 12 bases lay in between. CDR3 sequence (DNA): TGTGCCAGCATCCCCCCTGGATACACTGAAGCTTTCTTT. Protein: CASIPPGYTEAFF.

In its sample, this clone was seen a few times. The same CDR3 also results from other DNA sequences found in this sample. The chain uses TRBV7-3 and TRBJ2-5; 7 nucleotides agree with TRBD2. CDR1 and CDR2 from the germline V gene are SGHTA and FQGTGA. This CDR3 comprises 14 residues. V trimming: 2 bases; J trimming: 1 base; junction bases outside the gene matches: 1. The CDR3 here is CASSLSSGQETQYF. In DNA form, the CDR3 reads TGTGCCAGCAGCTTATCTAGCGGCCAAGAGACCCAGTACTTC.

The chain couples TRBV28 to TRBJ1-6, with 7 nucleotides matching TRBD1. Germline loops: CDR1 MDHEN, CDR2 SYDVKM. Germline trimming cut 6 bases from V and 14 bases from J; bases unmatched to any gene: 10. This CDR3 spans 13 amino acids. The CDR3 loop reads CASRSTGLSTLHF. CDR3 DNA sequence: TGTGCCAGCAGATCGACAGGGCTCTCCACCCTCCACTTT.

The rearrangement links TRBV7-9 to TRBJ2-3; D is unresolved. The CDR3 totals 15 residues. Germline V gene lookup returns CDR1 SEHNR and CDR2 FQNEAQ (reference sequence). V was pared by 4 bases and J by 2 bases, with 13 bases between. The CDR3 reads CASSSVKGSTDTQYF. The CDR3 coding sequence is TGTGCCAGCAGCTCCGTCAAAGGGTCCACAGATACGCAGTATTTT.

About this clone: The same CDR3 also results from other DNA sequences found in this sample. This chain uses TRBV2 with TRBJ2-7; D unclear. CDR3 length: 11 amino acids. CDR1 SNHLY and CDR2 FYNNEI come from the germline V gene. The ends were cut back, 4 bases at V and 4 bases at J, with 5 bases in the middle. CDR3 region: CASSVRYEQYF. DNA for the CDR3: TGTGCCAGCAGTGTTCGTTACGAGCAGTACTTC.

This clone was found a few times. The chain links TRBV7-9 to TRBJ1-4; no reliable D call. CDR3 length: 14 amino acids. Germline V gene sequence: CDR1 SEHNR, CDR2 FQNEAQ (reference sequence). The ends were cut back, 3 bases at V and 7 bases at J, with 12 bases in the middle. CDR3 sequence (DNA): TGTGCCAGCAGCTTGAACGGTCCGGGTGAAAAACTGTTTTTT. Translation: CASSLNGPGEKLFF.

In this sample, this clone turned up a few times. The chain uses TRBV9 and TRBJ2-7, with D maybe TRBD2 (6 bases). Trimming left V 0 bases short and J 6 bases short, with 13 bases between. Germline V gene data show CDR1 as SGDLS and CDR2 as YYNGEE. The CDR3 has 14 residues. CDR3 DNA sequence: TGTGCCAGCAGCGTAGTATCCGCGGGGTCCGAGCAGTACTTC. Its protein is CASSVVSAGSEQYF. The entire variable domain, with the rest obtained from reference TRBV9 and TRBJ2-7, is as follows: DSGVTQTPKHLITATGQRVTLRCSPRSGDLSVYWYQQSLDQGLQFLIQYYNGEERAKGNILERFSAQQFPDLHSELNLSSLELGDSALYFCASSVVSAGSEQYFGPGTRLTVT.

This chain links TRBV2 with TRBJ2-7; TRBD1 matches 9 bases. Germline CDR1 is SNHLY and CDR2 is FYNNEI. The CDR3 sequence is 14 residues long. After removal of 6 bases from V and 4 bases from J, the junction contained 7 bases not matched to a gene. In DNA, the CDR3 is TGTGCCAGCAGGCGACAGGGGGGAACGTACGAGCAGTACTTC. Translating it yields CASRRQGGTYEQYF.

This clone was observed a handful of times. The chain recombines TRBV4-2 with TRBJ2-2; D possibly matches TRBD1 or TRBD2 (5 bases each). The CDR3 spans 14 residues. Germline CDR1 and CDR2: LGHNA and YNFKEQ. V was trimmed by 4 bases and J by 1 base, leaving 7 bases between them. Written as DNA, the CDR3 is TGTGCCAGCAGCCTTGGGGGGAACACCGGGGAGCTGTTTTTT. Translation: CASSLGGNTGELFF.

This clone was picked up a small number of times. The V gene is TRBV7-3, the J gene TRBJ1-4; D unresolved. V lost 1 base and J lost 8, with 14 bases in between. CDR1 and CDR2 from the germline V gene are SGHTA and FQGTGA. This CDR3 has 15 residues. Here the CDR3 reads CASSLMGLQEEKLFF. The CDR3 DNA follows: TGTGCCAGCAGCTTAATGGGCCTCCAGGAGGAAAAACTGTTTTTT.

The chain combines TRBV5-1 with TRBJ1-2; no clear D gene. V lost 4 bases to trimming and J lost 8 bases, with 18 bases between them. The CDR3 loop spans 14 amino acids. Germline CDR1 reads SGHRS; CDR2 reads YFSETQ. For the CDR3, the DNA is TGCGCCAGCAGCCTTTCCGGGTCCCTGGGAGGCTACACCTTC. This encodes CASSLSGSLGGYTF.

This clone was counted a few times. This chain joins TRBV11-2 and TRBJ1-2, with unresolved D. CDR1 and CDR2 (germline): SGHAT, FQNNGV. The CDR3 is made up of 13 amino acids. Trimming took off 5 bases at V and 0 bases at J, with 7 bases between the two ends. CDR3 loop: CASSRPPNYGYTF. CDR3 DNA: TGTGCCAGCAGCCGGCCACCTAACTATGGCTACACCTTC.

This clone was seen a handful of times. The CDR3 sequence is CASGTSGDYEQFF. The CDR3 DNA reads TGTGCCAGCGGAACTAGCGGGGACTACGAGCAGTTCTTC. The V call is TRBV6-1, the J call TRBJ2-1, with 10 bases matching TRBD2. The J segment lost 10 bases and the V segment lost 8 bases, leaving 8 bases of the junction unmatched. Per germline, CDR1 MNHNS and CDR2 SASEGT. The CDR3 consists of 13 residues.

This clone turned up a few times. The chain combines TRBV7-2 with TRBJ1-5; 8 bases align to TRBD1. The length of the CDR3 is 14 residues. After removal of 1 base from V and 7 bases from J, the junction contained 3 bases not matched to a gene. Per the germline V gene, CDR1 is SGHTA and CDR2 is FQGNSA. CDR3 loop: CASSLGTGIQPQHF. CDR3 bases: TGTGCCAGCAGCTTAGGGACAGGGATCCAGCCCCAGCATTTT. Using reference TRBV7-2 and TRBJ1-5 for the parts outside the CDR3, the full variable domain is GAGVSQSPSNKVTEKGKDVELRCDPISGHTALYWYRQSLGQGLEFLIYFQGNSAPDKSGLPSDRFSAERTGGSVSTLTIQRTQQEDSAVYLCASSLGTGIQPQHFGDGTRLSIL.

This clone occurred a few times. The CDR3 spells CASSLGGSGGAQYF. DNA for the CDR3: TGTGCCAGCAGCTTAGGAGGGAGCGGGGGGGCCCAGTACTTC. V gene TRBV7-2 combines with J gene TRBJ2-5; TRBD2 matches 10 bases. This CDR3 is 14 amino acids long. The germline V gene encodes CDR1 SGHTA and CDR2 FQGNSA. The V and J ends lost 1 base and 9 bases, in that order; junction bases with no gene match: 5.

The DNA for the CDR3 is TGTGCCAGCAGTTTAAGGGACAGGGGCAGCACAGATACGCAGTATTTT. It is translated as CASSLRDRGSTDTQYF. The rearrangement joins TRBV27 to TRBJ2-3; TRBD1 aligns across 10 bases. The CDR3 is made up of 16 amino acids. Per the germline V gene, CDR1 is MNHEY and CDR2 is SMNVEV (reference sequence). Unmatched junction bases numbered 2, after V lost 2 bases and J lost 0 bases.

The chain has TRBV5-1 and TRBJ2-1; tentatively, D is TRBD1 or TRBD2 (6 bases each). Germline loops: CDR1 SGHRS, CDR2 YFSETQ. V was trimmed by 5 bases and J by 7 bases, leaving 13 bases between them. The CDR3 contains 13 residues. CDR3 residues: CASRGGSVNEQFF. The CDR3 region has the DNA TGCGCCAGCAGGGGGGGCTCCGTTAATGAGCAGTTCTTC. Full variable domain (missing parts from reference TRBV5-1 and TRBJ2-1): KAGVTQTPRYLIKTRGQQVTLSCSPISGHRSVSWYQQTPGQGLQFLFEYFSETQRNKGNFPGRFSGRQFSNSRSEMNVSTLELGDSALYLCASRGGSVNEQFFGPGTRLTVL.

Only a few counts were recorded for this clone. V gene TRBV30 combines with J gene TRBJ1-1, with 8 bases identical to TRBD1. V was pared by 5 bases and J by 0 bases, with 8 bases of the junction left unmatched. Germline CDR1 is GTSNPN and CDR2 is SVGIG (reference sequence). The CDR3 covers 15 residues. The CDR3 sequence is CAWAGQGSVNTEAFF. The CDR3 region has the DNA TGTGCCTGGGCTGGACAGGGTTCTGTGAACACTGAAGCTTTCTTT.

The chain couples TRBV5-6 to TRBJ1-5, with D possibly matching TRBD1 (6 bases). CDR3 length: 16 amino acids. Trimming took off 3 bases at V and 2 bases at J, with 15 bases between the two ends. The germline CDR1 and CDR2 sequences are SGHDT and YYEEEE. CDR3 sequence reads: CASSSLTGSGNQPQHF. CDR3 sequence (DNA): TGTGCCAGCAGCTCGTTGACAGGTTCGGGCAATCAGCCCCAGCATTTT.

This clone was detected only a few times. This chain joins TRBV6-1 and TRBJ2-3; 7 bases fit TRBD2. The CDR3 runs to 14 residues. With 7 bases clipped from V and 2 bases from J, the junction kept 6 bases outside the gene matches. Per germline, CDR1 MNHNS and CDR2 SASEGT. CDR3 DNA sequence: TGTGCCAGCAATTTACTAGCGCCCACAGATACGCAGTATTTT. Amino acid sequence: CASNLLAPTDTQYF.

The chain has TRBV7-2 and TRBJ2-1; D perhaps matches TRBD2 (5 bases). CDR1 is SGHTA and CDR2 is FQGNSA in the germline V gene. The CDR3 is 17 residues long. Trimming pared 1 base from V and 2 bases from J, leaving 15 bases between. The CDR3 DNA reads as TGTGCCAGCAGCTTAGTTTCCGGGAAAGAAGCCTACAATGAGCAGTTCTTC. This codes for CASSLVSGKEAYNEQFF.

The sample holds a few counts of this clone. The V call is TRBV5-4, the J call TRBJ2-1; 7 nucleotides agree with TRBD2. The CDR3 is 15 residues long. Per the germline V gene, CDR1 is SGHNT and CDR2 is YYREEE (reference sequence). J was trimmed by 8 bases and V by 4 bases; bases with no gene match: 12. DNA of the CDR3: TGTGCCAGCAGCCACAAGGGCGGGAGAATTCATGAGCAGTTCTTC. Amino acids: CASSHKGGRIHEQFF.

Only a few counts were recorded for this clone. The chain is built from TRBV5-1 and TRBJ2-3, with a possible D match to TRBD2 (5 bases). Looked up from germline, CDR1 is SGHRS and CDR2 is YFSETQ. V was clipped by 4 bases and J by 4 bases, with 10 bases between them. The CDR3 spans 13 residues. CDR3 bases: TGCGCCAGCAGCCCTCACGGGGCAGATACGCAGTATTTT. Translation: CASSPHGADTQYF.

This clone came up a few times. The V call is TRBV6-6, the J call TRBJ2-3, with no clear D. The length of the CDR3 is 13 residues. Germline CDR1 is MNHNY and CDR2 is SVGAGI (reference sequence). V was clipped by 7 bases and J by 1 base, with 9 bases between them. The chain's CDR3 is CASTGIRTDTQYF. CDR3 in DNA: TGTGCCAGCACGGGCATACGCACAGATACGCAGTATTTT.